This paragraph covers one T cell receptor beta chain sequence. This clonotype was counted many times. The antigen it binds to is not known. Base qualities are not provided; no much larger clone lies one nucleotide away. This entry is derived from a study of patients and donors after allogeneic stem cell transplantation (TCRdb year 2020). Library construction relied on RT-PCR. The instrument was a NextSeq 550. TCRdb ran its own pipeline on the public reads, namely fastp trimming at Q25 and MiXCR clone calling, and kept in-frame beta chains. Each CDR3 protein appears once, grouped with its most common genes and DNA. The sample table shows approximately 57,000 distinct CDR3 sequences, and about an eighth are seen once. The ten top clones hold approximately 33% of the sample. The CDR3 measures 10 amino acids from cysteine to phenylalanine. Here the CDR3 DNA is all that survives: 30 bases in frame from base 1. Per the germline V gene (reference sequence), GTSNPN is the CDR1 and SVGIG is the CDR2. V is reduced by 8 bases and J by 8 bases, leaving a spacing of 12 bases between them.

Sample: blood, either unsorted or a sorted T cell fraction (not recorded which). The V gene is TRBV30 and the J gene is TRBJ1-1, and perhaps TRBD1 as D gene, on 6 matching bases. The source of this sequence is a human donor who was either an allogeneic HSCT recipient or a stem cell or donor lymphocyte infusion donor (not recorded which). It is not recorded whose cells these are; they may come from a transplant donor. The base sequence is TGTGCCGGGGGCGAGGTAGAAGCTTTCTTT. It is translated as CAGGEVEAFF.